Listed below are T cell receptor beta chains from one sample, sequenced in a study of blood T cell repertoires in COVID-19. Clones were sequenced by immunoSEQ multiplex PCR, and TCRdb holds only the in-frame ones, with some missing. The sample shows about 170,000 clones, about 85% of them seen only once. The specimen sequenced was peripheral blood. The receptor source for this set is a man between 60 and 70 years old who had recovered from COVID-19. Each CDR3 is given with its conserved first and last residue. A D gene is named only where the DNA matches it firmly. Expanded clones get a size class; other rows say once, few or many, or leave the size out.

d_call j_call clone_size v_call cdr3_aa cdr3_nt
- TRBJ1-2 - TRBV19 CASSMAAGAQYGYTF TGTGCCAGTAGTATGGCGGCAGGGGCCCAATATGGCTACACCTTC
TRBD2 TRBJ2-5 - TRBV28 CASSWTSGYQETQYF TGTGCCAGCAGTTGGACTAGCGGGTACCAAGAGACCCAGTACTTC
- TRBJ2-3 - TRBV5-7 CASSFPGGSTDTQYF TGTGCCAGCAGCTTCCCAGGTGGGAGCACAGATACGCAGTATTTT
- TRBJ2-2 - TRBV29-1 CSVAYTGELFF TGCAGCGTTGCGTACACCGGGGAGCTGTTTTTT
TRBD2 TRBJ2-5 - TRBV5-1 CASTTSAPTQETQYF TGCGCCAGCACGACTAGCGCCCCCACTCAAGAGACCCAGTACTTC
- TRBJ1-4 - TRBV2 CASKRALGEKLFF TGTGCCAGCAAGCGGGCCCTGGGGGAAAAACTGTTTTTT
- TRBJ2-5 - TRBV29-1 CSAPGELGGETQYF TGCAGCGCCCCCGGGGAATTGGGAGGAGAGACCCAGTACTTC
TRBD2 TRBJ2-7 - TRBV7-2 CASSLGAGGSYEQYF TGTGCCAGCAGCTTAGGCGCGGGGGGCTCCTACGAGCAGTACTTC
- TRBJ2-7 - TRBV30 CAWKNTGSAFSDEQYF TGTGCCTGGAAGAACACAGGTTCCGCTTTCTCCGACGAGCAGTACTTC
TRBD2 TRBJ2-5 - TRBV14 CASSQEMGLGRETQYF TGTGCCAGCAGCCAAGAGATGGGACTAGGTCGAGAGACCCAGTACTTC
TRBD1 TRBJ1-1 - TRBV3-1/TRBV3-2 CASSQAGTGQAFF TGTGCCAGCAGCCAAGCCGGGACAGGGCAAGCTTTCTTT
TRBD1 TRBJ2-5 - TRBV5-6 CASSPQGVGGETQYF TGTGCCAGCAGCCCACAGGGGGTGGGAGGAGAGACCCAGTACTTC
TRBD2 TRBJ2-1 - TRBV18 CASSPEAGGRNEQFF TGTGCCAGCTCACCAGAAGCGGGGGGGAGGAATGAGCAGTTCTTC
TRBD2 TRBJ2-2 - TRBV19 CASRAMGLAGGTGELFF TGTGCCAGTAGAGCAATGGGACTAGCGGGGGGAACCGGGGAGCTGTTTTTT
- TRBJ2-7 once TRBV5-6 CASSSSTELLKNSYEQYF TGTGCCAGCAGCTCCTCGACAGAGCTCCTTAAAAACTCCTACGAGCAGTACTTC
TRBD1 TRBJ1-2 - TRBV5-6 CASSLRDAGGGYTF TGTGCCAGCAGCTTGAGAGACGCAGGGGGAGGCTACACCTTC
TRBD1 TRBJ1-2 - TRBV5-4 CASSPGQGGRYGYTF TGTGCCAGCAGCCCGGGACAGGGGGGACGCTATGGCTACACCTTC
- TRBJ1-3 - TRBV30 CAWSVLWGTYGNTIYF TGTGCCTGGAGTGTACTATGGGGCACCTATGGAAACACCATATATTTT
- TRBJ1-2 - TRBV19 CASTLGQGNYGYTF TGTGCCAGTACCCTCGGCCAGGGCAACTATGGCTACACCTTC
TRBD1 TRBJ1-1 once TRBV5-4 CASSPGQTNTEAFF TGTGCCAGCAGCCCGGGACAGACGAACACTGAAGCTTTCTTT
- TRBJ1-1 few TRBV2 CASSETREAEAFF TGTGCCAGCAGTGAAACCAGGGAGGCTGAAGCTTTCTTT
- TRBJ1-2 - TRBV7-9 CASSITPEGDYGYTF TGTGCCAGCAGCATCACACCAGAAGGGGACTATGGCTACACCTTC
- TRBJ2-6 - TRBV18 CASSPTGSGANVLTF TGTGCCAGCTCACCAACAGGTTCCGGGGCCAACGTCCTGACTTTC
TRBD2 TRBJ2-3 - TRBV7-2 CASSLGGADTDTQYF TGTGCCAGCAGCCTCGGGGGGGCAGACACAGATACGCAGTATTTT
- TRBJ1-1 - TRBV4-1 CASSQQGKVTEAFF TGCGCCAGCAGCCAGCAGGGGAAAGTCACTGAAGCTTTCTTT
TRBD2 TRBJ2-1 - TRBV2 CASKENGGTNEQFF TGTGCCAGCAAGGAAAACGGGGGGACCAATGAGCAGTTCTTC
- TRBJ2-2 - TRBV5-1 CASGAGPTGELFF TGCGCCAGCGGGGCAGGTCCCACCGGGGAGCTGTTTTTT
- TRBJ2-5 - TRBV10-3 CAISSSEGTETQYF TGTGCCATCAGTTCTAGCGAGGGGACGGAGACCCAGTACTTC
- TRBJ1-3 - TRBV5-6 CASSLRGRAYSGNTIYF TGTGCCAGCAGCTTGAGGGGCAGGGCGTACTCTGGAAACACCATATATTTT
TRBD1 TRBJ1-6 few TRBV7-2 CASSLNRGSGSPLHF TGTGCCAGCAGCTTAAACAGGGGGTCCGGTTCACCCCTCCACTTT
- TRBJ1-3 - TRBV30 CAWLQGPGNTIYF TGTGCCTGGCTCCAGGGCCCCGGAAACACCATATATTTT
TRBD1 TRBJ2-3 once TRBV14 CASSQPPGTGKADTQYF TGTGCCAGCAGCCAGCCTCCCGGGACAGGGAAAGCAGATACGCAGTATTTT
- TRBJ1-5 - TRBV15 CATSGGASNQPQHF TGTGCCACCAGCGGGGGGGCCTCGAATCAGCCCCAGCATTTT
- TRBJ2-1 - TRBV5-1 CASSLTGYQQFF TGCGCCAGCAGTTTAACAGGGTACCAGCAGTTCTTC
- TRBJ1-5 few TRBV29-1 CSVETGGGQPQHF TGCAGCGTTGAAACGGGGGGCGGCCAGCCCCAGCATTTT
TRBD1 TRBJ1-6 - TRBV6-4 CASSVDRGNSPLHF TGTGCCAGCAGTGTGGACAGGGGAAATTCACCCCTCCACTTT
- TRBJ1-1 - TRBV10-3 CATGTVGGTEAFF TGTGCCACCGGGACGGTCGGGGGCACTGAAGCTTTCTTT
- TRBJ1-6 - TRBV13 CASSLAQGFRSPLHF TGTGCCAGCAGCTTGGCCCAGGGTTTCAGGTCACCCCTCCACTTT
TRBD1 TRBJ1-1 few TRBV27 CASSPITGGTTEAFF TGTGCCAGCAGTCCAATCACAGGGGGAACGACTGAAGCTTTCTTT
TRBD2 TRBJ2-5 - TRBV6-2/TRBV6-3 CASSYSKSYARGGYETQYF TGTGCCAGCAGTTACTCGAAGTCTTATGCTCGCGGGGGTTATGAGACCCAGTACTTC
- TRBJ1-1 - TRBV19 CASSISGDTEAFF TGTGCCAGTAGTATCTCAGGGGACACTGAAGCTTTCTTT
TRBD1 TRBJ2-7 - TRBV6-5 CASSYSPQGAKYF TGTGCCAGCAGTTACTCGCCGCAGGGGGCAAAGTACTTC
- TRBJ2-1 - TRBV12-3/TRBV12-4 CASSYREGEQFF TGTGCCAGCAGCTACCGGGAAGGTGAGCAGTTCTTC
- TRBJ2-7 many TRBV25-1 CASSESGQGSYEQYF TGTGCCAGCAGTGAATCGGGGCAGGGGTCCTACGAGCAGTACTTC
- TRBJ1-5 few TRBV2 CASSDRDSNQPQHF TGTGCCAGCAGTGACAGGGATAGCAATCAGCCCCAGCATTTT
TRBD1 TRBJ2-7 - TRBV11-3 CASSAGQGLSEQYF TGTGCCAGCAGCGCGGGACAGGGATTAAGCGAGCAGTACTTC
TRBD1 TRBJ1-1 few TRBV27 CASSLTFNRGQEAFF TGTGCCAGCAGTTTAACCTTCAACAGGGGGCAGGAAGCTTTCTTT
- TRBJ2-7 - TRBV11-1 CASSPPDSSYEQYF TGTGCCAGCAGCCCTCCAGACAGCTCCTACGAGCAGTACTTC
- TRBJ2-7 - TRBV14 CASSQGLAYEQYF TGTGCCAGCAGCCAAGGGCTAGCATACGAGCAGTACTTC
TRBD2 TRBJ2-5 - TRBV4-3 CASSQGGRGDLGETQYF TGCGCCAGCAGCCAAGGTGGACGGGGGGACTTAGGGGAGACCCAGTACTTC
- TRBJ1-4 - TRBV25-1 CASSENSPNEKLFF TGTGCCAGCAGTGAGAACAGCCCAAATGAAAAACTGTTTTTT
TRBD2 TRBJ2-7 - TRBV4-2 CASSQAPGGGDEQYF TGTGCCAGCAGCCAAGCTCCGGGGGGAGGGGACGAGCAGTACTTC
TRBD2 TRBJ2-5 few TRBV2 CASSEGGGGAETQYF TGTGCCAGCAGTGAAGGTGGCGGGGGGGCCGAGACCCAGTACTTC